The rows below give T cell receptor beta chains drawn from one sample of a study of CD8+ T cells in alopecia areata. Here immunoSEQ multiplex PCR was the method, and the copy in TCRdb shows in-frame clones only, minus some. The sample includes around 13,000 clones, approximately 67% of them seen just once. Sequenced material: skin, taken at week 4, from a patient treated with tofacitinib. Source of these receptors: a human donor with alopecia areata. Each CDR3 is given with its conserved first and last residue.

v_call cdr3_aa
TRBV27 CASSPGTQRREKLFF
TRBV7-6 CASSSRATGELFF
TRBV5-1 CASSPHQGPPTDTQYF
TRBV6-5 CASRGRQSVNSPLHF
TRBV6-6 CASSHPPDNAYQPQHF
TRBV7-2 CASSSSGGNNEQFF
TRBV6-6 CASSKSTRTDTQYF
TRBV6-5 CASRQGYSGNTIYF
TRBV7-9 CASSYRATGPYGYTF
TRBV1 CTSSNSRANVLTF
TRBV19 CASGLIYGYTF
TRBV7-8 CASSDPYTGELFF
TRBV6-5 CASSPRQSQETQYF
TRBV12-5 CASGALGRGNQPQHF
TRBV7-9 CASSRYPDTQYF
TRBV9 CASSPRGQGPNEKLFF
TRBV7-2 CASSLRRGHTIYF
TRBV7-2 CASSLDGGRSEQYF
TRBV4-3 CASSHPGTASYEQYF
TRBV4-1 CASSQEEGNYGYTF
TRBV14 CASSHRRGGSSYNEQFF
TRBV7-2 CASSLGSGYEQYF
TRBV7-2 CASSGGTGGTNEKLFF
TRBV4-1 CASSQDVPTSGGAGETQYF
TRBV30 CAWSVAQGIAPLHF
TRBV5-5 CASSLAGAHGYTF
TRBV5-1 CASSLAVNKAADEQFF
TRBV7-9 CASSISGGQETQYF